This T cell receptor beta chain was recorded in a study of CD8+ T cells in alopecia areata. In a group of a few patients, CD4+ cells were sorted into CD25+CD127- cells. As part of sample collection, lesional scalp punch biopsies and peripheral blood were taken from alopecia areata patients. It was cDNA, reverse transcribed from extracted RNA, that served as the sequencing template. TCRdb keeps only in-frame clones here, not all; method: immunoSEQ multiplex PCR. This sample yields around 36,000 clones, of which 45% to 55% are seen a single time; over 1.5% belongs to the top ten. Germline assignment: CDR1 SGHRS and CDR2 YFSETQ. V lost 4 bases and J 2 bases, leaving 15 bases between the germline ends. The CDR3 extends over 15 amino acids.

The receptor was derived from a human donor with alopecia areata. Sequenced material: CD4+ Tregs sorted from blood. This chain uses TRBV5-1 with TRBJ2-5; D may match TRBD1 or TRBD2 (5 bases each). The CDR3 spells CASSRDGLGQETQYF. The CDR3 coding sequence is TGCGCCAGCAGCCGGGACGGATTGGGGCAAGAGACCCAGTACTTC.